The 23 T cell receptor beta chains in this list originate from one sample, sequenced in a study of T cells in Graves' hyperthyroidism and ophthalmopathy. Researchers took RNA transcripts and amplified the TCR beta CDR3 regions from them. TCR CDR3 regions were first amplified by RT-PCR with HTBI primers. One entry per CDR3 protein results from TCRdb running MiXCR on the multiplex PCR reads. The sample contains nearly 250,000 distinct CDR3 sequences, around 24% of which appear only once. Material: blood. The receptors shown here come from a woman between 40 and 55 years old with Graves' ophthalmopathy.

The chain couples TRBV25-1 to TRBJ2-7, with D maybe TRBD1 (6 bases). Per germline, CDR1 MGHDK and CDR2 SYGVNS. The CDR3 runs to 15 residues. Trimming took 0 bases from V and 6 from J, leaving 15 bases between them. CDR3 nucleotide sequence: TGTGCCAGCAGTGAATACGGGACATACTCCAGCGAGCAGTACTTC. It codes for CASSEYGTYSSEQYF.

In its sample, this clonotype was seen a few times. The chain employs TRBV5-1 and TRBJ2-2; D is ambiguous. Germline lookup yields CDR1 SGHRS and CDR2 YFSETQ. Between the trimmed V and J ends, which lost 0 bases and 3 bases, there was a span of 9 bases. There are 15 residues in the CDR3. The CDR3 loop is CASSLVARYTGELFF. The DNA of the CDR3 is TGCGCCAGCAGCTTGGTAGCAAGGTACACCGGGGAGCTGTTTTTT.

The chain recombines TRBV11-2 with TRBJ2-5, with D maybe TRBD2 (6 bases). Germline values: CDR1 SGHAT, CDR2 FQNNGV. The CDR3 contains 15 residues. The V end was cut by 1 base, the J end by 2 bases, with 11 bases between. The CDR3 spells CASSLATSRQETQYF. CDR3 coding DNA: TGTGCCAGCAGCTTAGCTACTAGCAGACAAGAGACCCAGTACTTC.

The chain carries TRBV30 and TRBJ1-1, with D maybe TRBD1 (5 bases). CDR1 and CDR2 (germline): GTSNPN, SVGIG (reference sequence). The CDR3 has 16 residues. Trimming shortened V by 4 bases and J by 2 bases, and 20 bases separated the two germline ends. For the CDR3, the DNA is TGTGCCTGGATGCTCCTCCCCGGCAGGGCCAACACTGAAGCTTTCTTT. Its protein product is CAWMLLPGRANTEAFF.

This clonotype was seen repeatedly, ten times or more. The rearrangement uses TRBV7-2 and TRBJ2-2; TRBD2 aligns across 12 bases. The CDR3 is 17 residues long. The germline V gene has CDR1 SGHTA and CDR2 FQGNSA. V was pared by 2 bases and J by 5 bases, with 6 bases of the junction left unmatched. The DNA for the CDR3 is TGTGCCAGCAGCTTAACCCTAGCGGGAGGGAGGACCGGGGAGCTGTTTTTT. Translation: CASSLTLAGGRTGELFF.

In this sample, this clonotype turned up many times. This chain links TRBV30 with TRBJ2-5; 9 bases match TRBD2. V trimming: 2 bases; J trimming: 2 bases; junction bases outside the gene matches: 15. The CDR3 consists of 18 residues. Germline CDR1 is GTSNPN and CDR2 is SVGIG (reference sequence). CDR3 sequence reads: CAWSRGVSSGDTQETQYF. The DNA for the CDR3 is TGTGCCTGGAGTCGGGGAGTTTCTAGCGGGGATACACAAGAGACCCAGTACTTC.

This clonotype was observed at least ten times. CDR3 sequence (DNA): TGCAGTGCCTTTAGCGGGGGCTCCTACGAGCAGTACTTC. Amino acids: CSAFSGGSYEQYF. V gene TRBV20-1 combines with J gene TRBJ2-7; 9 bases fit TRBD2. Per germline, CDR1 DFQATT and CDR2 SNEGSKA (reference sequence). There are 13 residues in the CDR3. V gave up 6 bases and J gave up 0 bases; unmatched junction bases: 3.

In this sample, this clonotype turned up many times. The CDR3 reads CSASGSPSKTYEQYF. Written as DNA, the CDR3 is TGCAGTGCTAGCGGAAGTCCCTCAAAAACCTACGAGCAGTACTTC. The V call is TRBV20-1, the J call TRBJ2-7; D not certain. Looked up from germline, CDR1 is DFQATT and CDR2 is SNEGSKA (reference sequence). V lost 3 bases to trimming and J lost 2 bases, with 17 bases between them. CDR3 length: 15 residues.

This clonotype was picked up many times. V is TRBV6-2 or TRBV6-3 and J is TRBJ2-7, with D hard to call. CDR1 and CDR2 from the germline V gene are MNHEY and SVGEGT. The CDR3 is made up of 15 amino acids. V was pared by 4 bases and J by 3 bases, with 16 bases between. The DNA for the CDR3 is TGTGCCAGCAGTTTTCATGGGCAGGCCTACTACGAGCAGTACTTC. Its translation: CASSFHGQAYYEQYF.

This clonotype was seen many times. V usage is TRBV20-1 and J usage is TRBJ1-1; TRBD1 might be the D (5 bases). From germline, CDR1 is DFQATT and CDR2 SNEGSKA (reference sequence). CDR3 length: 16 residues. V shed 6 bases and J shed 2 bases, with 22 bases lying between them. The CDR3 DNA sequence: TGCAGTGCCCCGGAAGGGTCAGGGCGGACCAACACTGAAGCTTTCTTT. Its translation is CSAPEGSGRTNTEAFF.

The rearrangement uses TRBV12-3 or TRBV12-4 and TRBJ2-7, with 7 bases identical to TRBD1. The CDR3 loop spans 14 amino acids. Unmatched junction bases numbered 5, after V lost 3 bases and J lost 3 bases. The CDR3 coding sequence is TGTGCCAGCAGTTTTGGGGACAGCCGCTACGAGCAGTACTTC. Encoded protein: CASSFGDSRYEQYF.

This clonotype has a count of ten or more. The chain recombines TRBV29-1 with TRBJ2-4; 8 nucleotides agree with TRBD2. The germline V gene encodes CDR1 SQVTM and CDR2 ANQGSEA. The CDR3 is 16 residues long. After removal of 2 bases from V and 1 base from J, the junction contained 7 bases not matched to a gene. Here the CDR3 reads CSVERREDFAKNIQYF. CDR3 coding DNA: TGCAGCGTTGAACGGCGGGAGGATTTTGCCAAAAACATTCAGTACTTC.

This chain links TRBV6-2 or TRBV6-3 with TRBJ1-2; the D gene is possibly TRBD1 (5 bases). Germline CDR1 reads MNHEY; CDR2 reads SVGEGT. This CDR3 has 12 residues. V dropped 6 bases and J dropped 7 bases, with 12 bases sitting between them. The CDR3 reads CASSQPQGGYTF. The CDR3 DNA sequence: TGTGCCAGCAGCCAACCCCAGGGTGGCTACACCTTC.

This clonotype showed up many times. The chain couples TRBV28 to TRBJ1-1; D is undetermined. CDR3 size: 14 residues. Germline values: CDR1 MDHEN, CDR2 SYDVKM. Deletions cut 7 bases from V and 5 bases from J, with 17 bases between. The CDR3 DNA follows: TGTGCCAGCACTAGGGAACACCGCGTGACTGAAGCTTTCTTT. The encoded protein is CASTREHRVTEAFF.

This clonotype was seen many times. V gene TRBV28 combines with J gene TRBJ1-5; the D gene is possibly TRBD1 (6 bases). The V and J ends lost 8 bases and 0 bases respectively, with 14 bases between them. There are 15 residues in the CDR3. The germline gives CDR1 MDHEN, CDR2 SYDVKM. In nucleotides, the CDR3 is TGTGCCAGCCTACAGGGACTTGATAGCAATCAGCCCCAGCATTTT. Its protein product is CASLQGLDSNQPQHF.

This clonotype has ten or more counts. The rearrangement joins TRBV27 to TRBJ2-7; perhaps D is TRBD1 or TRBD2 (5 bases each). Germline V gives CDR1 MNHEY, CDR2 SMNVEV (reference sequence). The length of the CDR3 is 15 residues. V was clipped by 3 bases and J by 3 bases, with 15 bases between them. The CDR3 sequence: CASSLRGSGYYEQYF. CDR3 in DNA: TGTGCCAGCAGTTTGAGGGGCTCAGGATACTACGAGCAGTACTTC.

This chain connects TRBV20-1 to TRBJ1-5, with D perhaps matching TRBD1 (5 bases). V lost 0 bases and J lost 3, with 12 bases in between. CDR1 is DFQATT and CDR2 is SNEGSKA in the germline V gene (reference sequence). The CDR3 loop spans 15 amino acids. CDR3 sequence reads: CSARDGSGANQPQHF. In DNA form, the CDR3 reads TGCAGTGCTAGAGATGGCAGTGGGGCCAATCAGCCCCAGCATTTT.

This clonotype was seen ten or more times. The chain has TRBV6-5 and TRBJ1-2, with D possibly being TRBD1 (6 bases). V was shortened by 5 bases and J by 4 bases, with 14 bases between the two germline ends. The germline CDR1 and CDR2 sequences are MNHEY and SVGAGI. The CDR3 is 14 amino acids. CDR3 amino acids: CASSPGATPYGYTF. The DNA for the CDR3 is TGTGCCAGCAGTCCAGGGGCCACTCCCTATGGCTACACCTTC.

The chain carries TRBV27 and TRBJ2-2; D is uncertain. The germline V gene has CDR1 MNHEY and CDR2 SMNVEV (reference sequence). Trimming took 2 bases from V and 0 from J, leaving 7 bases between them. The CDR3 is 15 residues long. CDR3 sequence: CASSLEAANTGELFF. For the CDR3, the DNA is TGTGCCAGCAGTTTAGAGGCCGCGAACACCGGGGAGCTGTTTTTT.

V gene TRBV29-1 combines with J gene TRBJ2-7; weak D call: TRBD2 (6 bases). Trimming cost V 5 bases and J 7 bases, with 18 bases left between them. There are 13 residues in the CDR3. The germline V gene has CDR1 SQVTM and CDR2 ANQGSEA. CDR3 amino acids: CSVSGEIVGEQYF. CDR3 bases: TGCAGCGTTTCGGGGGAAATAGTGGGGGAGCAGTACTTC.

The V call is TRBV6-1, the J call TRBJ2-7; D uncertain. Germline V gene data show CDR1 as MNHNS and CDR2 as SASEGT. This CDR3 spans 14 amino acids. V was trimmed by 0 bases and J by 0 bases, leaving 6 bases between them. CDR3 sequence: CASSEADYSYEQYF. CDR3 nucleotides: TGTGCCAGCAGTGAAGCCGATTACTCCTACGAGCAGTACTTC.

The chain employs TRBV6-2 or TRBV6-3 and TRBJ1-6; perhaps TRBD1 as D (5 bases). CDR3 length: 15 residues. Per the germline V gene, CDR1 is MNHEY and CDR2 is SVGEGT. V was trimmed by 4 bases and J by 10 bases, leaving 17 bases between them. This CDR3 is CASSLGGVSGSPLHF. CDR3 in DNA: TGTGCCAGCAGTTTAGGAGGGGTATCAGGATCACCCCTCCACTTT.

This clonotype was picked up many times. The chain joins TRBV24-1 to TRBJ2-2, with D perhaps TRBD1 (5 bases). Trimming cost V 5 bases and J 8 bases, with 14 bases left between them. Germline assignment: CDR1 KGHDR and CDR2 SFDVKD. The CDR3 has 14 residues. This CDR3 reads CATSASQTAGELFF. The CDR3 region has the DNA TGTGCCACCAGTGCGAGCCAGACAGCTGGGGAGCTGTTTTTT.